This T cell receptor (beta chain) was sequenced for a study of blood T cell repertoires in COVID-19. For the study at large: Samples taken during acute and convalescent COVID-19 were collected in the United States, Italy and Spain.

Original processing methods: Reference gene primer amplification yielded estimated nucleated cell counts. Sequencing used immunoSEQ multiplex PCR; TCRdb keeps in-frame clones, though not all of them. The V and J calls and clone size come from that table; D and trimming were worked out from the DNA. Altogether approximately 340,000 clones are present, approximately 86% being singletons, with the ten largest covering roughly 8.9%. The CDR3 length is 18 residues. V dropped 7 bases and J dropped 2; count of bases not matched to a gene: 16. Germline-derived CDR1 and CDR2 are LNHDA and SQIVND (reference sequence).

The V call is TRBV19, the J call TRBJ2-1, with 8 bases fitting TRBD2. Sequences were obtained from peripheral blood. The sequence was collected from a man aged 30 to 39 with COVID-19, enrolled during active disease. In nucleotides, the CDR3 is TGTGCCAGTAAGTCTAGCGGGTACGCCTCTTTCCCCTACAATGAGCAGTTCTTC. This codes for CASKSSGYASFPYNEQFF.